These T cell receptor beta chains were read from a single sample in a study of blood T cell repertoires in COVID-19. Only in-frame clones appear in the TCRdb table, and some are missing; sequencing was by immunoSEQ multiplex PCR. The table has a few hundred thousand clones, just under 90% seen once. The specimen sequenced was peripheral blood. The receptors come from a man aged 60 to 75 who had recovered from COVID-19. CDR3s include the opening cysteine and the closing phenylalanine or tryptophan. The order of the fields is V gene, clone size, J gene, D gene, CDR3 DNA, CDR3 protein. D genes are given only for firm matches. Clone size is shown for a subset of rows, as once, few, many or a class of expanded clone.

V gene: TRBV6-1; clone size: -; J gene: TRBJ1-4; D gene: -; CDR3 DNA: TGTGCCAGCAGTTCTGCACTAGGAGAAAAACTGTTTTTT; CDR3 protein: CASSSALGEKLFF
V gene: TRBV5-1; clone size: -; J gene: TRBJ1-1; D gene: TRBD1; CDR3 DNA: TGCGCCAGCAGCTTACCGGGACAGATGAACACTGAAGCTTTCTTT; CDR3 protein: CASSLPGQMNTEAFF
V gene: TRBV30; clone size: -; J gene: TRBJ1-1; D gene: TRBD1; CDR3 DNA: TGTGCCTGGAGTGTAACAGGGGGCACTGAAGCTTTCTTT; CDR3 protein: CAWSVTGGTEAFF
V gene: TRBV18; clone size: -; J gene: TRBJ2-3; D gene: TRBD2; CDR3 DNA: TGTGCCAGCTCACCCCCCCTAGCGGGAGGCCGGGATACGCAGTATTTT; CDR3 protein: CASSPPLAGGRDTQYF
V gene: TRBV7-3; clone size: -; J gene: TRBJ2-5; D gene: -; CDR3 DNA: TGTGCCAGCAGTCCAGCGCCATCGGAGACCCAGTACTTC; CDR3 protein: CASSPAPSETQYF
V gene: TRBV12-2; clone size: -; J gene: TRBJ2-2; D gene: -; CDR3 DNA: TGTGCAAGTCGCTTTTCCGGACAGGGGAACACCGGGGAGCTGTTTTTT; CDR3 protein: CASRFSGQGNTGELFF
V gene: TRBV7-2; clone size: once; J gene: TRBJ1-4; D gene: -; CDR3 DNA: TGTGCCAGCAGCTTAGCCGGAGCGGCTGGGAGGGTGTTTTTT; CDR3 protein: CASSLAGAAGRVFF
V gene: TRBV4-3; clone size: -; J gene: TRBJ2-7; D gene: -; CDR3 DNA: TGCGCCAGCAGCCGAGATTCAGGTTACGAGCAGTACTTC; CDR3 protein: CASSRDSGYEQYF
V gene: TRBV10-3; clone size: -; J gene: TRBJ2-2; D gene: TRBD1; CDR3 DNA: TGTGCCACGAGGGACAGGCATTCAGGCGACACCGGGGAGCTGTTTTTT; CDR3 protein: CATRDRHSGDTGELFF
V gene: TRBV9; clone size: -; J gene: TRBJ1-5; D gene: -; CDR3 DNA: TGTGCCAGCAGCGTGACAGGTCGCTATCAGCCCCAGCATTTT; CDR3 protein: CASSVTGRYQPQHF
V gene: TRBV9; clone size: -; J gene: TRBJ2-2; D gene: -; CDR3 DNA: TGTGCCAGCAGCGTAGGGGGCGCAAGCTACACCGGGGAGCTGTTTTTT; CDR3 protein: CASSVGGASYTGELFF
V gene: TRBV6-5; clone size: -; J gene: TRBJ1-2; D gene: -; CDR3 DNA: TGTGCCAGCAGTATTTCAGGGGTGTCGAACTATGGCTACACCTTC; CDR3 protein: CASSISGVSNYGYTF
V gene: TRBV7-9; clone size: -; J gene: TRBJ2-2; D gene: -; CDR3 DNA: TGTGCCAGCAGCCCTACAGGGACCGGGGAGCTGTTTTTT; CDR3 protein: CASSPTGTGELFF
V gene: TRBV7-8; clone size: once; J gene: TRBJ2-1; D gene: -; CDR3 DNA: TGTGCCAGCAGCTTCGCGGGGGCTGGGAGCTCCTACAATGAGCAGTTCTTC; CDR3 protein: CASSFAGAGSSYNEQFF
V gene: TRBV20-1; clone size: -; J gene: TRBJ2-2; D gene: TRBD2; CDR3 DNA: TGCAGTGCTAGTTTTAGCGGGAAATCCGGGGAGCTGTTTTTT; CDR3 protein: CSASFSGKSGELFF
V gene: TRBV6-5; clone size: -; J gene: TRBJ2-7; D gene: TRBD2; CDR3 DNA: TGTGCCAGCAGTTACTCGAGCGTAGGACTAGGCTACGAGCAGTACTTC; CDR3 protein: CASSYSSVGLGYEQYF
V gene: TRBV9; clone size: -; J gene: TRBJ2-1; D gene: TRBD2; CDR3 DNA: TGTGCCAGCAGCCGCATAGCGGGGGCCAATGAGCAGTTCTTC; CDR3 protein: CASSRIAGANEQFF
V gene: TRBV5-4; clone size: once; J gene: TRBJ1-6; D gene: TRBD1; CDR3 DNA: TGTGCCAGCAGCTGGTACAGGGGGCAGGGGGATTCACCCCTCCACTTT; CDR3 protein: CASSWYRGQGDSPLHF
V gene: TRBV9; clone size: -; J gene: TRBJ1-3; D gene: -; CDR3 DNA: TGTGCCAGCAGCGTCCCTCCGGACAGCACCATATATTTT; CDR3 protein: CASSVPPDSTIYF
V gene: TRBV6-5; clone size: -; J gene: TRBJ2-7; D gene: TRBD1; CDR3 DNA: TGTGCCAGCAGTTACCCTAGGGGACAGGGCTCCTACGAGCAGTACTTC; CDR3 protein: CASSYPRGQGSYEQYF
V gene: TRBV28; clone size: once; J gene: TRBJ1-2; D gene: -; CDR3 DNA: TGTGCCAGCAGTTTATGGGAGGGGATGAGCTATGGCTACACCTTC; CDR3 protein: CASSLWEGMSYGYTF
V gene: TRBV7-9; clone size: -; J gene: TRBJ1-2; D gene: -; CDR3 DNA: TGTGCCAGCAGCTTGGGGCCTGGCTATGGCTACACCTTC; CDR3 protein: CASSLGPGYGYTF
V gene: TRBV30; clone size: -; J gene: TRBJ1-5; D gene: -; CDR3 DNA: TGTGCCTGGAGTAGAGGAGATCAGCCCCAGCATTTT; CDR3 protein: CAWSRGDQPQHF
V gene: TRBV5-1; clone size: -; J gene: TRBJ2-1; D gene: TRBD2; CDR3 DNA: TGCGCCAGCAGCTTGGGGACTAGCGGAAACAATGAGCAGTTCTTC; CDR3 protein: CASSLGTSGNNEQFF
V gene: TRBV5-1; clone size: -; J gene: TRBJ2-2; D gene: TRBD2; CDR3 DNA: TGCGCCAGCAGCTTCCGGCTAGCGGGAGAAGGAGGCGGGGAGCTGTTTTTT; CDR3 protein: CASSFRLAGEGGGELFF
V gene: TRBV7-9; clone size: -; J gene: TRBJ1-2; D gene: -; CDR3 DNA: TGTGCCAGCAAGAGAGAACAGCTACTAGACGGTTTTAACTATGGCTACACCTTC; CDR3 protein: CASKREQLLDGFNYGYTF
V gene: TRBV6-2/TRBV6-3; clone size: -; J gene: TRBJ1-1; D gene: TRBD1; CDR3 DNA: TGTGCCAGCAGCAGTTGGGGACAGGTACTTTCTGAAGCTTTCTTT; CDR3 protein: CASSSWGQVLSEAFF
V gene: TRBV4-1; clone size: few; J gene: TRBJ1-3; D gene: -; CDR3 DNA: TGCGCCAGCAGCCAAGTGAGGGATTTCTCTGGAAACACCATATATTTT; CDR3 protein: CASSQVRDFSGNTIYF
V gene: TRBV27; clone size: -; J gene: TRBJ1-5; D gene: -; CDR3 DNA: TGTGCCAGCAGTTTATCGTCCAGGGCGGGCAATCAGCCCCAGCATTTT; CDR3 protein: CASSLSSRAGNQPQHF
V gene: TRBV9; clone size: -; J gene: TRBJ1-4; D gene: TRBD1; CDR3 DNA: TGTGCCAGCAGTCCTTTGTTACAGGGGGTATCTGAAAAACTGTTTTTT; CDR3 protein: CASSPLLQGVSEKLFF
V gene: TRBV4-1; clone size: -; J gene: TRBJ2-7; D gene: -; CDR3 DNA: TGCGCCAGCAGCCAAGAACCAGGGAGGACGTACGAGCAGTACTTC; CDR3 protein: CASSQEPGRTYEQYF
V gene: TRBV29-1; clone size: -; J gene: TRBJ1-2; D gene: TRBD1; CDR3 DNA: TGCAGCGTTGGAAACAGGGGGCCTTATGGCTACACCTTC; CDR3 protein: CSVGNRGPYGYTF
V gene: TRBV11-2; clone size: -; J gene: TRBJ2-7; D gene: -; CDR3 DNA: TGTGCCAGCAGCTCCAGACTGGGCTCCTACGAGCAGTACTTC; CDR3 protein: CASSSRLGSYEQYF
V gene: TRBV12-3/TRBV12-4; clone size: -; J gene: TRBJ1-3; D gene: -; CDR3 DNA: TGTGCCAGCCTCGGGATGAGTGGAAACACCATATATTTT; CDR3 protein: CASLGMSGNTIYF
V gene: TRBV10-3; clone size: -; J gene: TRBJ1-6; D gene: -; CDR3 DNA: TGTGCCATCAGTGAGTTTGAGGGTGGTTCACCCCTCCACTTT; CDR3 protein: CAISEFEGGSPLHF
V gene: TRBV28; clone size: -; J gene: TRBJ1-6; D gene: TRBD1; CDR3 DNA: TGTGCCAGCAGCAAATCCGGGACAGGGCAGCAATCACCCCTCCACTTT; CDR3 protein: CASSKSGTGQQSPLHF
V gene: TRBV7-3; clone size: -; J gene: TRBJ2-1; D gene: -; CDR3 DNA: TGTGCCAGCAGCTCGGAGATCTACAATGAGCAGTTCTTC; CDR3 protein: CASSSEIYNEQFF
V gene: TRBV18; clone size: -; J gene: TRBJ2-3; D gene: TRBD1; CDR3 DNA: TGTGCCAGCTCACCTCTCCCTGGCGGCGGCCCAGGGGGAGATACGCAGTATTTT; CDR3 protein: CASSPLPGGGPGGDTQYF
V gene: TRBV5-5; clone size: -; J gene: TRBJ1-1; D gene: TRBD1; CDR3 DNA: TGTGCCAGCAGCCCAACAGGGGCGAACACTGAAGCTTTCTTT; CDR3 protein: CASSPTGANTEAFF
V gene: TRBV18; clone size: few; J gene: TRBJ2-7; D gene: TRBD1; CDR3 DNA: TGTGCCAGCTCCCGGGACAGGGGCGATCTATACGAGCAGTACTTC; CDR3 protein: CASSRDRGDLYEQYF
V gene: TRBV7-2; clone size: -; J gene: TRBJ1-2; D gene: TRBD1; CDR3 DNA: TGTGCCAGCAGCTTACGGCTTGGGACAGGTCGTGACTATGGCTACACCTTC; CDR3 protein: CASSLRLGTGRDYGYTF